This TCR beta chain was sequenced for a study of blood T cell repertoires in COVID-19 (dated by TCRdb to the early 2020s). Study-level background: Samples from collaborators originated in the United States, Italy and Spain and spanned both the acute and convalescent phases of COVID-19. Nearly every sample came with metadata listing a de-identified subject ID, COVID-19 status, age in years and sex. Where available, HLA class I and class II types were obtained from metadata supplied by the sample provider rather than from assay-based typing. The prospective study material was composed of cDNA or gDNA derived from T cells, B-cell-depleted T cells, or PBMCs. Deeply sampled blood TCRbeta repertoires from subjects exposed to, actively infected with, or recovered from COVID-19 were included in the dataset. The samples were drawn from two sources: the first 160 participants of the ongoing ImmuneRACE study, and 950 to 1,500 subjects contributed by 6 global collaborators. A freely available public database, intended as a resource for researchers studying the immune response to SARS-CoV-2, is where the repertoires were released.

The germline ends are 17 bases apart after V is trimmed by 4 bases and J by 5 bases. The CDR3 contains 15 residues, cysteine and phenylalanine counted. The kept DNA is CDR3 alone, 45 bases in frame from the first base. The germline V gene supplies CDR1 SNHLY and CDR2 FYNNEI. Overall results and qualifications from the work: How much clinical and demographic metadata was included differed by source and by participant, and the metadata was provided uncurated.

Whole blood was collected in K2EDTA tubes by collaborating institutions according to the institutions' own protocols. For TCRbeta analysis, collaborators shipped samples in one of three forms: frozen whole blood, isolated PBMCs, or DNA extracted from either of those sample types. The immunoSEQ Assay, a bias-controlled multiplex PCR, was used to amplify TCRbeta CDR3 regions from genomic DNA. The authors' pipeline ran thus. Nucleated cell counts per sample were estimated from amplification of reference gene primers within the assay. To quantify the absolute abundance of each unique TCRbeta CDR3 rearrangement, sequence reads were collapsed and filtered. For each sample, productive Simpson clonality was calculated as the square root of Simpson's diversity index across productive rearrangements. Held by TCRdb, this immuneACCESS table contains in-frame sequences only and omits some clones. Under half of the omission traces to an unresolved V gene where checked; the cause of the rest is unknown. V and J calls and clone size are given by that table; D and trimming were obtained from the DNA. The sample yields 85,000 to 100,000 clones; approximately 79% were counted once. The ten largest clones add up to over 15% of the sample.

This clone was detected a few times. What antigen it recognizes has not been identified. Base qualities were left out, and no much larger clone turns up one base away. In this chain, TRBV2 is recombined with TRBJ1-2; TRBD1 is perhaps the D gene, given 6 matching bases. This clonotype was obtained from a woman aged 80 or over with active or convalescent COVID-19. Sequencing was carried out using peripheral blood. The base sequence is TGTGCCAGCAGTGGGGACACTCAGAAATCTTATGGCTACACCTTC. It translates as CASSGDTQKSYGYTF.